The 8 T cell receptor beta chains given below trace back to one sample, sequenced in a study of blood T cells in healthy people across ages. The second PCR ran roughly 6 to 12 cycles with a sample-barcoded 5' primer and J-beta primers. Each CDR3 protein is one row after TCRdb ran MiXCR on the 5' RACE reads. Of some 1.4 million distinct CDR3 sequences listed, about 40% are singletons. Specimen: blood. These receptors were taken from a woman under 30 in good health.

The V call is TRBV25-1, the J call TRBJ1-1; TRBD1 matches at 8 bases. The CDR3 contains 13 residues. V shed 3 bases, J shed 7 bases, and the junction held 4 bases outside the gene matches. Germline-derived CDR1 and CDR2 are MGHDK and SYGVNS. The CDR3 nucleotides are TGTGCCAGCAGTGACCCAGACAGGGGTGAAGCTTTCTTT. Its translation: CASSDPDRGEAFF.

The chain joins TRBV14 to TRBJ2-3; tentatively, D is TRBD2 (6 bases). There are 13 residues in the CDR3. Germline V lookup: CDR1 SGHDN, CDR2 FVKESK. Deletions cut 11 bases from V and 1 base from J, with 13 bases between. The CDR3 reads CACTGLRTDTQYF. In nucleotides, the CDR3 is TGTGCCTGCACGGGACTCCGCACAGATACGCAGTATTTT.

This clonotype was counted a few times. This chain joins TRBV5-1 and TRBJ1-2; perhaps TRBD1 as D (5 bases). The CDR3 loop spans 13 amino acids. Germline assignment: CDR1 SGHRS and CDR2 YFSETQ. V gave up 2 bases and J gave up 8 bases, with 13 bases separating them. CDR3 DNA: TGCGCCAGCAGCTTAGAGGGGCCTGGCGGCTACACCTTC. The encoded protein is CASSLEGPGGYTF.

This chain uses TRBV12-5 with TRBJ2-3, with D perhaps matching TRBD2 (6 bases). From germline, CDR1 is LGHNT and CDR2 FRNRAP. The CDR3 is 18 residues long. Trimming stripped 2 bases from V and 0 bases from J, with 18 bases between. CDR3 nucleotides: TGTGCTAGTGGTTTGTTCCCAAAATCGGGAGAAAGCACAGATACGCAGTATTTT. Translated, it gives CASGLFPKSGESTDTQYF.

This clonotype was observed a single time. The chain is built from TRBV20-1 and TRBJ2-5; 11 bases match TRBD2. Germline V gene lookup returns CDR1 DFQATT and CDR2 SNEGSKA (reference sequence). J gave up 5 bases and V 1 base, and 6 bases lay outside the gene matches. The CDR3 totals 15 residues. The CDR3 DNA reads TGCAGTGCTAGAGGACTAGCGGGGAGTGGGGAGACCCAGTACTTC. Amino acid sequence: CSARGLAGSGETQYF.

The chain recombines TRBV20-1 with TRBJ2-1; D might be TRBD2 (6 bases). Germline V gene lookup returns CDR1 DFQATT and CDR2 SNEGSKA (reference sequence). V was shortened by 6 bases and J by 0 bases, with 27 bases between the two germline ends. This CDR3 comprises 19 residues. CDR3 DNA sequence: TGCAGTGCCCGTCTCGAACGGGGGAAAGCCCTTCCCTCCTACAATGAGCAGTTCTTC. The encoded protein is CSARLERGKALPSYNEQFF.

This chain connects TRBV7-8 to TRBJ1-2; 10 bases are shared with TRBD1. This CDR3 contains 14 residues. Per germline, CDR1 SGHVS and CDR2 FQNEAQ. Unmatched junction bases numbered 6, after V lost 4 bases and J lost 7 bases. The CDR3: CASSYSDRGLGYTF. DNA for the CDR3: TGTGCCAGCAGCTATAGTGACAGGGGGCTTGGCTACACCTTC.

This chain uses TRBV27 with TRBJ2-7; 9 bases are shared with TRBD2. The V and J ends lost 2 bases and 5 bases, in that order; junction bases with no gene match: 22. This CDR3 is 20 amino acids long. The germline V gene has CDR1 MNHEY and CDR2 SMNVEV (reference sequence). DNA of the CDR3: TGTGCCAGCAGTTTACGTTTCTGGCGGGGGGGTGCAGTGGGTTCCCACGAGCAGTACTTC. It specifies CASSLRFWRGGAVGSHEQYF.